This T cell receptor (beta chain) was identified during a study of cytomegalovirus exposure and HLA in healthy donors. Study results and limitations: High sensitivity and specificity were reportedly achieved when the classifier diagnosed cytomegalovirus status. Later on, analysis showed that most CMV-associated TCR beta chains appeared to be HLA-restricted. Within an earlier analysis, most TCR beta V segments proved productive either about 90% or about 30% of the time. Beyond CMV serostatus, there was no information to go on about immune exposure.

Regarding this clone: Its antigen is currently unknown.

Germline CDR1 reads SSHAT; CDR2 reads FNYEAQ (reference sequence). The CDR3 runs to 12 residues. With 4 bases removed from V and 2 bases from J, the gap between germline ends came to 2 bases. Use of 60 Vbeta and 13 Jbeta primers characterized the PCR. Some clones are missing from TCRdb's copy, which holds only in-frame ones; the method was immunoSEQ multiplex PCR. In the table there are around 150,000 clones, around 79% of which are singletons. The TCR originated in a man aged 25-45 years in good health and CMV-seropositive. The sample taken for sequencing was PBMCs. V usage is TRBV7-7 and J usage is TRBJ2-2; unclear D gene. The CDR3 here is CASSSNTGELFF. The CDR3 DNA follows: TGTGCCAGCAGCTCAAACACCGGGGAGCTGTTTTTT.